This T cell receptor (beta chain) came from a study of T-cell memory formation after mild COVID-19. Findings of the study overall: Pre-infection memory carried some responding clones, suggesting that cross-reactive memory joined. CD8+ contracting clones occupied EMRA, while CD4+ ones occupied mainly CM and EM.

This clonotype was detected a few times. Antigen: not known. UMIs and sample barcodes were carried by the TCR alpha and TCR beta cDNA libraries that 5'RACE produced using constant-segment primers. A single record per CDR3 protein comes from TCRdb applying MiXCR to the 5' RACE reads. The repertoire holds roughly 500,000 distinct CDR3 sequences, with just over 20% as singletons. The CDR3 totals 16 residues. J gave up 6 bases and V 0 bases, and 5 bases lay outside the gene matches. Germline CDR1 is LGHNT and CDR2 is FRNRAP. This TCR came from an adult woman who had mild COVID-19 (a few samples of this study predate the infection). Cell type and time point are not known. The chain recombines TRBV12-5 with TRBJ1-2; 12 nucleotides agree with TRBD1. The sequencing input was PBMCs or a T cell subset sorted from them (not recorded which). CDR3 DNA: TGTGCTAGTGGTTTGGTATTAGGGACAGGGGGCGATGGCTACACCTTC. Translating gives CASGLVLGTGGDGYTF.